This T cell receptor (beta chain) is drawn from a study of vaccination and CD4 T cells after COVID-19. Study results and caveats: Relatively few convalescent patients were studied; early post-infection timepoints were not included.

Concerning this clonotype: Its target is not known. One end of the junction fails to match germline, which may point to a read error.

Sample treatment: approximately nine-day PBMC culture with coronavirus spike peptide pools or control peptides (ViraFEST assay). ViraFEST used peptide pools to expand antigen-specific T cells and subsequently sequenced their TCRs. Oncomine TCR Beta short-read sequencing was applied to DNA from cultured CD4+ T cells. MiXCR was run by TCRdb on the PCR reads, yielding one entry per CDR3 protein. The repertoire consists of just under 20,000 distinct CDR3 sequences, with approximately 27% occurring once and the leading ten covering about 11%. CDR3 size: 14 residues. Germline CDR1 SGHAT, CDR2 FQNNGV. The chain has TRBV11-2 and TRBJ1-1, with 9 bases that match TRBD1. What was sequenced was cultured CD4+ T cells from blood. The receptor was derived from a human donor with COVID-19. CDR3: CVSSLRDRVTEAFF. CDR3 bases: TGTGTCAGCAGCCTCCGGGACAGGGTCACTGAAGCTTTCTTT.